Presented here are 13 T cell receptor beta chains from one specimen sequenced in a study of technical replicates of blood from a handful of donors. Clones were sequenced by immunoSEQ multiplex PCR, and TCRdb holds only the in-frame ones, with some missing. Seen here are about 75,000 clones, around 97% observed once, and the top ten hold roughly 0.2%. Sequenced input: T cells isolated from PBMCs. These TCRs come from a human donor in good health.

The gene calls are TRBV28 and TRBJ1-2; D not resolved. The germline V gene encodes CDR1 MDHEN and CDR2 SYDVKM. CDR3 length: 14 residues. V shed 10 bases and J shed 0 bases, with 15 bases lying between them. The chain's CDR3 is CATPLPGSNYGYTF. As DNA, the CDR3 is TGTGCCACCCCGCTACCCGGGTCTAACTATGGCTACACCTTC.

The CDR3 loop reads CASSIQDRVNEKLFF. DNA of the CDR3: TGTGCCAGCAGTATTCAAGACAGGGTTAATGAAAAACTGTTTTTT. The V and J genes are TRBV2 and TRBJ1-4; 7 bases agree with TRBD1. The germline CDR1 and CDR2 sequences are SNHLY and FYNNEI. The CDR3 has 15 residues. The ends lost 5 bases at V and 4 bases at J; junction bases unmatched: 7.

The chain couples TRBV6-1 to TRBJ1-1; 7 bases are a match to TRBD1. The CDR3 spans 13 residues. In germline, CDR1 is MNHNS, CDR2 SASEGT. Germline trimming cut 6 bases from V and 11 bases from J; bases unmatched to any gene: 12. DNA for the CDR3: TGTGCCAGCAGCGAGAGACAGGGCGGGGGGGCTTTCTTT. This gives the protein CASSERQGGGAFF.

The gene calls are TRBV5-1 and TRBJ1-1; D possibly corresponds to TRBD1 (6 bases). This CDR3 is 13 amino acids long. V dropped 3 bases and J dropped 6 bases, with 12 bases sitting between them. Germline V lookup: CDR1 SGHRS, CDR2 YFSETQ. The CDR3: CASSSQGGAEAFF. For the CDR3, the DNA is TGCGCCAGCAGCTCACAGGGAGGGGCTGAAGCTTTCTTT. The full variable domain, its missing parts supplied by reference TRBV5-1 and TRBJ1-1, is KAGVTQTPRYLIKTRGQQVTLSCSPISGHRSVSWYQQTPGQGLQFLFEYFSETQRNKGNFPGRFSGRQFSNSRSEMNVSTLELGDSALYLCASSSQGGAEAFFGQGTRLTVV.

The rearrangement links TRBV11-3 to TRBJ2-7; 8 bases map to TRBD1. CDR3 length equals 16 residues. CDR1 SGHNT and CDR2 YENEEA come from the germline V gene. Germline trimming cut 1 base from V and 1 base from J; bases unmatched to any gene: 6. The CDR3 DNA reads TGTGCCAGCAGCTTAGTAGCGACAGGGGTATCCTACGAGCAGTACTTC. This codes for CASSLVATGVSYEQYF.

The rearrangement joins TRBV9 to TRBJ2-1, with 7 bases that match TRBD1. This CDR3 contains 15 residues. Looked up from germline, CDR1 is SGDLS and CDR2 is YYNGEE. Germline trimming cut 0 bases from V and 2 bases from J; bases unmatched to any gene: 2. CDR3 loop: CASSVVGGAYNEQFF. DNA for the CDR3: TGTGCCAGCAGCGTAGTAGGGGGCGCCTACAATGAGCAGTTCTTC.

The CDR3 nucleotides are TGTGCCAGCAGCCCCACAGGATCGGTTGGGAAACTTGAGCAGTTCTTC. This codes for CASSPTGSVGKLEQFF. J is TRBJ2-1 and V is TRBV5-4, with D tentatively TRBD1 (5 bases). This CDR3 comprises 16 residues. The germline CDR1 and CDR2 sequences are SGHNT and YYREEE (reference sequence). V shed 4 bases and J shed 9 bases, with 23 bases lying between them. Using reference TRBV5-4 and TRBJ2-1 for the parts outside the CDR3, the full variable domain is ETGVTQSPTHLIKTRGQQVTLRCSSQSGHNTVSWYQQALGQGPQFIFQYYREEENGRGNFPPRFSGLQFPNYSSELNVNALELDDSALYLCASSPTGSVGKLEQFFGPGTRLTVL.

The V and J genes are TRBV2 and TRBJ1-5, with D perhaps matching TRBD1 (5 bases). The length of the CDR3 is 14 residues. V was shortened by 0 bases and J by 5 bases, with 8 bases between the two germline ends. The germline gives CDR1 SNHLY, CDR2 FYNNEI. The CDR3 nucleotides are TGTGCCAGCAGTGAAGCGGGGGGATATCAGCCCCAGCATTTT. This translates into CASSEAGGYQPQHF.

This clone turned up a few times. The chain carries TRBV29-1 and TRBJ1-1; D is unresolved. V lost 5 bases to trimming and J lost 6 bases, with 13 bases between them. The CDR3 totals 12 residues. CDR1 SQVTM and CDR2 ANQGSEA come from the germline V gene. CDR3 nucleotide sequence: TGCAGCGTTCAATTCCTATTCCCTGAAGCTTTCTTT. This encodes CSVQFLFPEAFF.

The J gene is TRBJ2-1, the V gene TRBV5-4; TRBD2 aligns across 8 bases. Germline CDR1 and CDR2: SGHNT and YYREEE (reference sequence). The CDR3 is made up of 15 amino acids. Trimming took 1 base from V and 9 from J; bases not matched to a gene: 9. The CDR3 loop reads CASSLRAGGRAEQFF. Here the CDR3 DNA reads TGTGCCAGCAGCTTGAGGGCGGGAGGTAGGGCTGAGCAGTTCTTC.

This clone was picked up a small number of times. V usage is TRBV18 and J usage is TRBJ1-1; 7 bases line up with TRBD1. V shed 4 bases and J 4 bases; nucleotides not matched to a gene: 3. CDR3 size: 13 residues. In germline, CDR1 is KGHSH, CDR2 LQKENI. The CDR3 DNA is TGTGCCAGCTCACAAACAGGGGCCACTGAAGCTTTCTTT. The encoded protein is CASSQTGATEAFF.

This chain links TRBV11-2 with TRBJ2-7; 10 bases match TRBD2. CDR3 size: 14 residues. Germline trimming cut 1 base from V and 9 bases from J; bases unmatched to any gene: 6. Looked up from germline, CDR1 is SGHAT and CDR2 is FQNNGV. The CDR3 here is CASSLVAGGRGQYF. CDR3 DNA: TGTGCCAGCAGCTTAGTAGCGGGAGGACGCGGGCAGTACTTC.

The CDR3, as DNA: TGTGCCTGGAGCGGAGGGGCCATTGACACAGATACGCAGTATTTT. This encodes CAWSGGAIDTDTQYF. The V and J genes are TRBV30 and TRBJ2-3; D is perhaps TRBD2 (6 bases). Germline V gene sequence: CDR1 GTSNPN, CDR2 SVGIG (reference sequence). V shed 3 bases and J shed 2 bases, with 15 bases lying between them. The CDR3 is 15 residues long.